Listed here are 13 T cell receptor beta chains from one sample, sequenced in a study of T cells after posttransplantation cyclophosphamide (dated by TCRdb to 2016 to 2017). Libraries were prepared through the immunoSEQ multiplex PCR assay. The source is immuneACCESS, and TCRdb retained only in-frame sequences with V and J called. Part of the clones is not carried over; for the studies checked, unresolved V genes explain less than half of this, and the remainder is unexplained. The sample table lists about 24,000 clones, about 82% of them with a count of one. The ten most abundant clones make up around 5.8% of the sample. The material sequenced was PBMCs. These receptors were taken from a woman aged 55-70 years with a blood cancer, CMV-positive, and with a related stem cell donor.

CDR3 region: CASSGIGGYNEQFF. Here the CDR3 DNA reads TGTGCCAGCAGCGGCATAGGGGGTTACAATGAGCAGTTCTTC. This chain uses TRBV9 with TRBJ2-1; a possible D gene is TRBD1 (6 bases). The germline CDR1 and CDR2 sequences are SGDLS and YYNGEE. The CDR3 extends over 14 amino acids. Between the trimmed V and J ends, which lost 3 bases and 4 bases, there was a span of 11 bases.

This chain uses TRBV6-5 with TRBJ2-3; TRBD2 aligns across 7 bases. The germline V gene encodes CDR1 MNHEY and CDR2 SVGAGI. The CDR3 is 14 residues long. V shed 6 bases, J shed 6 bases, and the junction held 9 bases outside the gene matches. CDR3 protein: CASRRGSVGDTQYF. The CDR3 bases are TGTGCCAGCAGACGCGGGAGCGTAGGGGATACGCAGTATTTT.

The chain employs TRBV12-5 and TRBJ2-3; possible D gene TRBD2, 5 bases. The CDR3 has 12 residues. Trimming shortened V by 1 base and J by 6 bases, and 5 bases separated the two germline ends. The germline gives CDR1 LGHNT, CDR2 FRNRAP. CDR3 coding DNA: TGTGCTAGTGGTTTGGCGGGGGATACGCAGTATTTT. The encoded protein is CASGLAGDTQYF.

The chain uses TRBV6-5 and TRBJ2-5; 7 bases line up with TRBD1. The J call may be wrong; the DNA end is better matched by TRBJ2-7. The CDR3 runs 14 residues. Germline V gives CDR1 MNHEY, CDR2 SVGAGI. The CDR3 protein is CASSSTGVPYEQYF. In DNA, the CDR3 is TGTGCCAGCAGTTCAACAGGGGTCCCTTACGAGCAGTACTTC.

The chain uses TRBV19 and TRBJ2-6; TRBD1 matches at 12 bases. J gave up 2 bases and V 4 bases, and 3 bases lay outside the gene matches. Per germline, CDR1 LNHDA and CDR2 SQIVND (reference sequence). CDR3 length: 17 residues. DNA of the CDR3: TGTGCCAGTAGTACCGGGACAGGGGGCACTGGGGCCAACGTCCTGACTTTC. Encoded protein: CASSTGTGGTGANVLTF.

This clone is a singleton in its sample. The chain employs TRBV19 and TRBJ2-5, with 11 bases that match TRBD2. V dropped 3 bases and J dropped 5; count of bases not matched to a gene: 8. The germline gives CDR1 LNHDA, CDR2 SQIVND (reference sequence). The CDR3 runs 16 residues. The CDR3: CASSMALAGVSETQYF. The CDR3, as DNA: TGTGCCAGTAGTATGGCACTAGCGGGAGTATCTGAGACCCAGTACTTC. The full variable domain, its missing parts supplied by reference TRBV19 and TRBJ2-5, is DGGITQSPKYLFRKEGQNVTLSCEQNLNHDAMYWYRQDPGQGLRLIYYSQIVNDFQKGDIAEGYSVSREKKESFPLTVTSAQKNPTAFYLCASSMALAGVSETQYFGPGTRLLVL.

This clone was recorded only once. The rearrangement joins TRBV5-1 to TRBJ2-3; 7 bases match TRBD1. CDR1 and CDR2 (germline): SGHRS, YFSETQ. J lost 6 bases, V lost 1 base, and 5 bases had no gene match. The CDR3 is 14 residues long. Here the CDR3 DNA reads TGCGCCAGCAGCTTGCAAGGGGGCTCGGATACGCAGTATTTT. Translating it yields CASSLQGGSDTQYF. Variable domain in full (rest from reference TRBV5-1 and TRBJ2-3): KAGVTQTPRYLIKTRGQQVTLSCSPISGHRSVSWYQQTPGQGLQFLFEYFSETQRNKGNFPGRFSGRQFSNSRSEMNVSTLELGDSALYLCASSLQGGSDTQYFGPGTRLTVL.

In this sample, this clone is medium-sized. This chain joins TRBV15 and TRBJ1-5; D is undetermined. Germline V gene sequence: CDR1 LNHNV, CDR2 YYDKDF (reference sequence). Trimming left V 8 bases short and J 4 bases short, with 15 bases between. The length of the CDR3 is 14 residues. CDR3 DNA: TGTGCCACCCAGCAGAGAGGCGGGAATCAGCCCCAGCATTTT. Encoded protein: CATQQRGGNQPQHF.

Remarks on this clone: Other DNA sequences of this sample code for an identical CDR3. V gene TRBV6-1 combines with J gene TRBJ1-5; maybe TRBD1 (5 bases). Germline V CDR1 and CDR2: MNHNS, SASEGT. Trimming pared 6 bases from V and 5 bases from J, leaving 17 bases between. CDR3 length: 15 amino acids. DNA of the CDR3: TGTGCCAGCAGCAAGGGCTCCTCGGGGGATCAGCCCCAGCATTTT. This translates into CASSKGSSGDQPQHF.

V usage is TRBV19 and J usage is TRBJ1-3, with D possibly TRBD1 on 6 matching bases. Germline lookup yields CDR1 LNHDA and CDR2 SQIVND (reference sequence). With 5 bases removed from V and 3 bases from J, the gap between germline ends came to 17 bases. The length of the CDR3 is 16 residues. The DNA for the CDR3 is TGTGCCAGTAGTCCGAGGGGGGGGCAACGTGGAAACACCATATATTTT. Translated, it gives CASSPRGGQRGNTIYF.

This chain links TRBV18 with TRBJ1-1, with 11 bases fitting TRBD1. Germline CDR1 KGHSH, CDR2 LQKENI. V lost 2 bases, J lost 3 bases, and 5 bases stayed unmatched. CDR3 length equals 16 residues. The CDR3 bases are TGTGCCAGCTCACCAAGGACAGGGGGCCGGGACACTGAAGCTTTCTTT. Residues: CASSPRTGGRDTEAFF.

The rearrangement uses TRBV5-1 and TRBJ2-1; 12 nucleotides align to TRBD2. The germline V gene has CDR1 SGHRS and CDR2 YFSETQ. Trimming at V came to 5 bases and at J to 4 bases, leaving 7 bases not matched to a gene. The CDR3 has 16 amino acids. This chain's CDR3 is CASRVTGTSGYNEQFF. CDR3 bases: TGCGCCAGCAGGGTAACCGGGACTAGCGGGTACAATGAGCAGTTCTTC.

On this clone itself: At one of its ends the junction is not consistent with the germline gene, which may arise from a read error. This chain connects TRBV6-1 to TRBJ2-7; possible D gene TRBD2, 6 bases. The CDR3 consists of 8 residues. CDR1 and CDR2 from the germline V gene are MNHNS and SASEGT. As DNA, the CDR3 is TGTGCCCCCAGGAGGGGACACTTC. Translating gives CAPRRGHF.